This note documents a single TCR beta chain sequence. This clonotype was observed many times. Its antigen target is currently unknown. No base quality values were provided; no much bigger clone lies one nucleotide off. This specimen belongs to a study of early T cells in non-severe SARS-CoV-2 infection (dated by TCRdb to the early 2020s). Looking at the study overall: Because TCR sequencing was done on bulk RNA from unsorted whole blood, the alpha and beta chains could not be paired.

What the authors observed across the whole study: VDJdb matching was skewed toward anti-spike CD8 responses, so virus-specific expansions were likely underestimated and private and CD4 specificities were missed.

The study was a case-control design nested within a healthcare worker cohort in London, UK, with weekly nasopharyngeal swab PCR tests and blood sampling. Healthcare workers were recruited between 23 and 31 March 2020, during the week of the UK lockdown, and were followed weekly for up to roughly 15 weeks. Libraries were built with 5' RACE. The instrument given in TCRdb is NextSeq 500. In the TCR library protocol, unique molecular identifiers were attached to individual cDNA molecules to correct for PCR bias and sequencing error. Both TCR alpha and beta chains were sequenced, and tight co-correlation was observed between alpha and beta sequence abundances in each sample. The authors' analysis ran thus. V gene, J gene and CDR3 annotation of TCR sequences was performed with Decombinator V4. TCRs were defined as expanded if a significant change between any two time points was detected under a Poisson model with p below 0.0001. TCR abundances were normalised to the total number of TCRs sequenced per sample and expressed as counts per million. MAIT TCRs were defined by TRAV1-2 paired with TRAJ12, TRAJ20 or TRAJ33, and iNKT TCRs by TRAV10 paired with TRAJ18. VDJdb, accessed 1 November 2021, was searched for CMV, EBV and SARS-CoV-2 annotated TCRs, with TCRs annotated for multiple antigens excluded. The raw public reads went through TCRdb reprocessing: fastp at Q25, MiXCR clone calling, in-frame beta chains kept. Each CDR3 protein appears once, grouped with its most common genes and DNA. Clone size and V and J calls follow TCRdb, not the original study. The table for this sample lists about 27,000 distinct CDR3 sequences; just over 4% of them were counted only once. The ten largest clones represent 6% to 6.5% of the sample.

From V the trimming removes 6 bases and from J it removes 4 bases, while the gene matches leave 12 bases of the junction unaccounted for. Per the germline V gene, KGHSH is the CDR1 and LQKENI is the CDR2. Inclusive of the bounding cysteine and phenylalanine, the CDR3 is 16 residues long. The kept DNA is CDR3 alone, 48 bases in frame from the first base. The source material was whole blood. The source is an adult who was a healthcare worker with PCR-confirmed SARS-CoV-2 infection or an uninfected control (not recorded which). This chain is built from TRBV18 and TRBJ2-1, and 7 bases in between align with TRBD1. The CDR3 reads CASSLMGQTGYNEQFF. The DNA sequence reads TGTGCCAGCTCCTTGATGGGACAGACCGGATACAATGAGCAGTTCTTC.